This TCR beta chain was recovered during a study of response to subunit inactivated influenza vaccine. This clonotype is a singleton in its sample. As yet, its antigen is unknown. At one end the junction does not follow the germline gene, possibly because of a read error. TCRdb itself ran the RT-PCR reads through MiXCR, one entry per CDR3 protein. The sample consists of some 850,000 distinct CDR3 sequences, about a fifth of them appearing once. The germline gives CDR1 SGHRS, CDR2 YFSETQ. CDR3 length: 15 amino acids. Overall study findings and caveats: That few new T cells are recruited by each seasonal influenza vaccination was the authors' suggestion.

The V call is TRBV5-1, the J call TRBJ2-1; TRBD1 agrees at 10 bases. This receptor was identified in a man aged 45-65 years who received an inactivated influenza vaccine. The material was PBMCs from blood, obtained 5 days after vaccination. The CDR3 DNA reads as TGCGCCAGCAGCCCCGGGACAGGGGCCTACAATGAGCAGGTCTTC. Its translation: CASSPGTGAYNEQVF.